This T cell receptor beta chain was retrieved from a study of cytomegalovirus exposure and HLA in healthy donors. Findings and caveats of the study: Further analysis was carried out later, and it showed several of the most significant clusters appearing linked to common viral pathogens. Under in vitro conditions, three CMV-associated chains were confirmed as specific for CMV antigens. It was reported that the classifier diagnosed cytomegalovirus status with high specificity and sensitivity in both the original and validation cohorts.

The CDR3 length is 15 residues. V was cut by 2 bases and J by 0 bases, with 11 bases left in between. Germline V CDR1 and CDR2: MNHEY, SMNVEV (reference sequence). The study ran its PCR with 60 Vbeta and 13 Jbeta primers. Assay: immunoSEQ multiplex PCR; the TCRdb copy retains only in-frame clones and omits some. The data contain 200,000 to 250,000 clones, 82% of them singletons. As to this clone: Antigen: not known.

The receptor's source is a woman in her 40s in good health and CMV-seronegative. Sequencing used PBMCs. The genes are TRBV27 and TRBJ2-7; D is possibly TRBD2 (5 bases). CDR3 protein: CASSLEAGPSYEQYF. The CDR3 nucleotides are TGTGCCAGCAGTTTAGAGGCGGGCCCCTCCTACGAGCAGTACTTC.